This TCR beta chain derives from a study of human T cells and chemical hapten exposure. The CDR3 consists of 16 residues. Germline CDR1 is DFQATT and CDR2 is SNEGSKA (reference sequence). The V segment lost 5 bases and the J segment 1 base; nucleotides outside the gene matches: 8. The authors' processing: Between about 20,000 and 690,600 TCRs appeared in each sample, and the median stood at around 92,000. TCRdb recomputed calls from the RACE reads with MiXCR, one row per CDR3 protein. TCRdb, not the authors, supplied the V and J calls. Of around 200,000 distinct CDR3 sequences in the sample, around 25% were seen once. Time point specified: patch test 3, about 24 weeks after DPC sensitization. The treatment: therapeutic diphenylcyclopropenone sensitization with weekly scalp DPC.

This chain connects TRBV20-1 to TRBJ2-3; 11 positions match TRBD2. The receptor comes from a woman in her thirties or forties with alopecia areata. Some clones in this sample may be carry-over from other donors' samples. The specimen was whole blood, collected in connection with sensitization to the hapten diphenylcyclopropenone (DPC). CDR3 residues: CSALNLLAGGTDTQYF. For the CDR3, the DNA is TGCAGTGCTCTCAACCTACTAGCGGGGGGCACAGATACGCAGTATTTT.